The 31 T cell receptor beta chains listed next were all sequenced from one sample in a study of T cell responses to AZD1222 COVID-19 vaccine. Generated by immunoSEQ multiplex PCR, the TCRdb table keeps only in-frame clones and is missing some. The sample gives nearly 100,000 clones, more than 70% of which show up once; approximately 2.8% is in the top ten. The sample in question was peripheral blood, obtained on day 0 of AZD1222 vaccination. These receptor sequences come from an adult in good health.

This chain uses TRBV11-2 with TRBJ2-7; D possibly matches TRBD1 or TRBD2 (5 bases each). With 4 bases removed from V and 0 bases from J, the gap between germline ends came to 13 bases. CDR1 and CDR2 (germline): SGHAT, FQNNGV. The CDR3 totals 15 residues. In DNA, the CDR3 is TGTGCCAGCAGCTCAGGGACCGGCGGCTCCTACGAGCAGTACTTC. Its protein product is CASSSGTGGSYEQYF.

The V gene is TRBV27, the J gene TRBJ2-3; 13 nucleotides agree with TRBD2. CDR1 and CDR2 from the germline V gene are MNHEY and SMNVEV (reference sequence). The CDR3 covers 19 residues. V dropped 2 bases and J dropped 6; count of bases not matched to a gene: 14. CDR3 protein: CASSLRGPGLAGEGDTQYF. The CDR3 DNA reads as TGTGCCAGCAGTTTAAGGGGCCCCGGACTAGCGGGGGAAGGGGATACGCAGTATTTT.

This clone turned up a few times. The chain couples TRBV11-3 to TRBJ1-2; TRBD1 matches at 7 bases. Germline lookup yields CDR1 SGHNT and CDR2 YENEEA. CDR3 length: 14 residues. The V segment lost 1 base and the J segment 7 bases; nucleotides outside the gene matches: 6. CDR3 in DNA: TGTGCCAGCAGCTTAGCGGTCAGGGGGACTGGCTACACCTTC. It specifies CASSLAVRGTGYTF.

The genes are TRBV6-6 and TRBJ2-1; D may correspond to TRBD1 or TRBD2 (5 bases each). This CDR3 comprises 15 residues. The germline V gene has CDR1 MNHNY and CDR2 SVGAGI (reference sequence). Trimming cost V 6 bases and J 5 bases, with 17 bases left between them. DNA for the CDR3: TGTGCCAGCAGCGCTCCGAGACGGGGCGACAATGAGCAGTTCTTC. Amino acids: CASSAPRRGDNEQFF.

With respect to this clone: The sample holds other DNA sequences that translate to the same CDR3. The chain combines TRBV7-2 with TRBJ2-7; TRBD2 aligns across 8 bases. The germline gives CDR1 SGHTA, CDR2 FQGNSA. The CDR3 spans 15 residues. Trimming at V came to 1 base and at J to 2 bases, leaving 4 bases not matched to a gene. The CDR3 reads CASSLGLAGPYEQYF. CDR3 DNA sequence: TGTGCCAGCAGCTTAGGTCTAGCGGGCCCCTACGAGCAGTACTTC.

V is TRBV3-1 (or the pseudogene TRBV3-2) and J is TRBJ1-3; TRBD1 agrees at 9 bases. Germline V lookup: CDR1 LGHDT, CDR2 YNNKEL (reference sequence). The J segment lost 1 base and the V segment lost 0 bases, leaving 7 bases of the junction unmatched. This CDR3 is 18 amino acids long. The CDR3 protein is CASSQDGTGIESGNTIYF. As DNA, the CDR3 is TGTGCCAGCAGCCAAGATGGGACAGGGATTGAGTCTGGAAACACCATATATTTT.

A single count supports this clone. The chain carries TRBV11-2 and TRBJ2-2, with TRBD2 matching over 7 bases. CDR1 is SGHAT, CDR2 FQNNGV, per germline. J lost 3 bases, V lost 2 bases, and 3 bases had no gene match. The CDR3 is made up of 15 amino acids. The CDR3 DNA reads TGTGCCAGCAGCTTATTTGGGGGGGACACCGGGGAGCTGTTTTTT. Residues: CASSLFGGDTGELFF.

The CDR3 bases are TGTGCCAGCAGTAATTTGGGCGAGCAGTACTTC. This gives the protein CASSNLGEQYF. The chain combines TRBV25-1 with TRBJ2-7; D remains ambiguous. Germline V CDR1 and CDR2: MGHDK, SYGVNS. Trimming took 5 bases from V and 6 from J, leaving 8 bases between them. The CDR3 contains 11 residues.

This chain links TRBV18 with TRBJ1-3, with unresolved D. V dropped 2 bases and J dropped 5 bases, with 13 bases sitting between them. CDR3 length: 15 residues. Germline CDR1 KGHSH, CDR2 LQKENI. The CDR3 DNA sequence: TGTGCCAGCTCACCAGGAGCGGCCTCCAGAAACACCATATATTTT. This encodes CASSPGAASRNTIYF.

The chain uses TRBV15 and TRBJ2-1; 11 nucleotides line up with TRBD1. V was pared by 3 bases and J by 9 bases, with 1 base of the junction left unmatched. The CDR3 runs 13 residues. The germline V gene encodes CDR1 LNHNV and CDR2 YYDKDF (reference sequence). This chain's CDR3 is CATSRGQGVEQFF. The CDR3 DNA follows: TGTGCCACCAGCAGGGGACAGGGGGTTGAGCAGTTCTTC.

Worth noting for this clone: The same CDR3 can be traced to other DNA sequences in this sample. The gene calls are TRBV4-1 and TRBJ1-4; no firm D call. Germline CDR1 reads MGHRA; CDR2 reads YSYEKL. The V end was cut by 1 base, the J end by 1 base, with 7 bases between. The CDR3 is 15 amino acids. The DNA for the CDR3 is TGCGCCAGCAGCCAAGCAGGCGGAACTAATGAAAAACTGTTTTTT. This codes for CASSQAGGTNEKLFF.

This clone was seen just once. The chain joins TRBV7-6 to TRBJ1-1; D may be TRBD1 (6 bases). In germline, CDR1 is SGHVS, CDR2 FNYEAQ. V was cut by 5 bases and J by 2 bases, with 15 bases left in between. The CDR3 sequence is 15 residues long. The CDR3 here is CASSAKDSTNTEAFF. CDR3 nucleotide sequence: TGTGCCAGCAGCGCCAAGGACAGCACTAACACTGAAGCTTTCTTT. The full variable domain, rest sourced from reference TRBV7-6 and TRBJ1-1, is GAGVSQSPRYKVTKRGQDVALRCDPISGHVSLYWYRQALGQGPEFLTYFNYEAQQDKSGLPNDRFSAERPEGSISTLTIQRTEQRDSAMYRCASSAKDSTNTEAFFGQGTRLTVV.

The rearrangement links TRBV30 to TRBJ2-5; perhaps D is TRBD1 or TRBD2 (5 bases each). This CDR3 is 15 amino acids long. Germline loops: CDR1 GTSNPN, CDR2 SVGIG (reference sequence). The germline V and J ends were trimmed by 4 bases and 0 bases, with 15 bases remaining between them. The CDR3 protein is CAWTKDTRYQETQYF. The CDR3 DNA is TGTGCCTGGACCAAGGACACTAGGTACCAAGAGACCCAGTACTTC.

In regard to this clone: Other DNA variants within this sample encode the same CDR3. The chain has TRBV19 and TRBJ1-5; 7 bases line up with TRBD1. V lost 4 bases and J lost 3; bases outside the gene matches: 3. The CDR3 is 14 residues long. Germline CDR1 LNHDA, CDR2 SQIVND (reference sequence). CDR3 protein: CASSTTGDNQPQHF. CDR3 coding DNA: TGTGCCAGTAGTACCACAGGGGACAATCAGCCCCAGCATTTT.

This chain links TRBV9 with TRBJ2-3, with TRBD2 matching 7 bases. V was clipped by 4 bases and J by 0 bases; unmatched bases: 5. Germline assignment: CDR1 SGDLS and CDR2 YYNGEE. This CDR3 is built from 15 residues. The DNA for the CDR3 is TGTGCCAGCAGCCCGGGGGGATCTAGCACAGATACGCAGTATTTT. It specifies CASSPGGSSTDTQYF.

This sequence joins TRBV28 and TRBJ1-2; the match to TRBD1 covers 7 bases. The J segment lost 5 bases and the V segment lost 4 bases, leaving 7 bases of the junction unmatched. Germline CDR1 MDHEN, CDR2 SYDVKM. This CDR3 is built from 14 residues. The CDR3 nucleotides are TGTGCCAGCAGTTCAGGGGGAGGGGTTTATGGCTACACCTTC. This sequence encodes CASSSGGGVYGYTF.

This clone was seen just once. V is TRBV27 and J is TRBJ1-2; weak D call: TRBD1 (6 bases). This CDR3 is built from 14 residues. The V end lost 0 bases, the J end lost 2 bases, and 7 bases lay between the germline ends. Germline V gives CDR1 MNHEY, CDR2 SMNVEV (reference sequence). The CDR3 here is CASSLSGGNYGYTF. The CDR3 region has the DNA TGTGCCAGCAGTTTATCAGGGGGGAACTATGGCTACACCTTC.

This clone was detected once. V is TRBV7-2 and J is TRBJ2-5; 11 nucleotides match TRBD2. Germline V CDR1 and CDR2: SGHTA, FQGNSA. The CDR3 runs to 14 residues. The J segment lost 3 bases and the V segment lost 5 bases, leaving 2 bases of the junction unmatched. This CDR3 reads CASSLGLAEETQYF. In DNA, the CDR3 is TGTGCCAGCAGCCTGGGACTAGCGGAAGAGACCCAGTACTTC.

This clone was picked up a small number of times. The chain recombines TRBV5-4 with TRBJ2-2; possibly TRBD2 for D (5 bases). Between the trimmed V and J ends, which lost 0 bases and 6 bases, there was a span of 9 bases. Per the germline V gene, CDR1 is SGHNT and CDR2 is YYREEE (reference sequence). The length of the CDR3 is 14 residues. In DNA form, the CDR3 reads TGTGCCAGCAGCTTGGAGACTATCCCCGGGGAGCTGTTTTTT. Its translation: CASSLETIPGELFF.

The chain employs TRBV4-1 and TRBJ1-2, with 7 bases aligning to TRBD1. Germline V gene lookup returns CDR1 MGHRA and CDR2 YSYEKL. Unmatched junction bases numbered 12, after V lost 3 bases and J lost 8 bases. The CDR3 runs to 15 residues. The CDR3 region is CASSHISRQGMGYTF. The CDR3 region has the DNA TGCGCCAGCAGCCATATTTCTCGACAGGGAATGGGCTACACCTTC.

The chain uses TRBV7-6 and TRBJ1-6; TRBD1 matches at 9 bases. V was pared by 4 bases and J by 9 bases, with 4 bases of the junction left unmatched. The CDR3 is 14 residues long. The germline CDR1 and CDR2 sequences are SGHVS and FNYEAQ. The CDR3 nucleotides read TGTGCCAGCAGCTCGGACAGGGGCGGTTCACCCCTCCACTTT. This gives the protein CASSSDRGGSPLHF. Supplemented by reference TRBV7-6 and TRBJ1-6, the full variable domain reads GAGVSQSPRYKVTKRGQDVALRCDPISGHVSLYWYRQALGQGPEFLTYFNYEAQQDKSGLPNDRFSAERPEGSISTLTIQRTEQRDSAMYRCASSSDRGGSPLHFGNGTRLTVT.

The rearrangement uses TRBV19 and TRBJ1-2; TRBD1 aligns across 9 bases. The germline CDR1 and CDR2 sequences are LNHDA and SQIVND (reference sequence). The CDR3 length is 14 residues. V shed 6 bases, J shed 8 bases, and the junction held 10 bases outside the gene matches. CDR3 in amino acids: CASSPGTGQGGYTF. In DNA form, the CDR3 reads TGTGCCAGTAGCCCCGGGACAGGGCAAGGAGGCTACACCTTC.

This clone was picked up one time. The chain has TRBV28 and TRBJ2-1, with D unclear. The CDR3 consists of 19 residues. CDR1 MDHEN and CDR2 SYDVKM come from the germline V gene. The ends were cut back, 5 bases at V and 9 bases at J, with 32 bases in the middle. CDR3 amino acids: CASSPSPLSRPPKALEQFF. CDR3 nucleotide sequence: TGTGCCAGCAGTCCTTCTCCCCTATCCCGACCCCCGAAGGCCCTTGAGCAGTTCTTC.

The V and J genes are TRBV4-2 and TRBJ1-2; tentative D call: TRBD1 (5 bases). CDR1 LGHNA and CDR2 YNFKEQ come from the germline V gene. The CDR3 is 15 amino acids. Trimming removed 0 bases at V and 6 bases at J, with 14 bases between. This chain's CDR3 is CASSQEGRASHGYTF. For the CDR3, the DNA is TGTGCCAGCAGCCAAGAAGGCAGGGCGTCGCATGGCTACACCTTC.

Within the sample, this clone is medium-sized. The rearrangement joins TRBV10-2 to TRBJ1-5; no clear D. Trimming removed 4 bases from V and 6 bases from J, with 13 bases in between. The CDR3 is 14 residues long. Germline-derived CDR1 and CDR2 are WSHSY and SAAADI. The CDR3 DNA reads TGCGCCAGCAGTGTTGTTCGCGGGAGTCAGCCCCAGCATTTT. Protein sequence: CASSVVRGSQPQHF.

The rearrangement uses TRBV11-2 and TRBJ2-1, with TRBD2 matching over 9 bases. The CDR3 runs to 18 residues. Per the germline V gene, CDR1 is SGHAT and CDR2 is FQNNGV. The V and J ends lost 3 bases and 0 bases, in that order; junction bases with no gene match: 9. CDR3 amino acids: CASSFRAGGTSSYNEQFF. Here the CDR3 DNA reads TGTGCCAGCAGCTTTCGAGCGGGGGGCACGAGCTCCTACAATGAGCAGTTCTTC.

The rearrangement links TRBV6-5 to TRBJ1-6; TRBD1 matches at 7 bases. Per the germline V gene, CDR1 is MNHEY and CDR2 is SVGAGI. J lost 7 bases, V lost 4 bases, and 7 bases had no gene match. This CDR3 has 15 residues. CDR3 amino acids: CASSLDTGANSPLHF. DNA for the CDR3: TGTGCCAGCAGTTTAGACACAGGGGCAAATTCACCCCTCCACTTT.

This rearrangement joins TRBV5-1 to TRBJ1-2; D remains ambiguous. The CDR3 sequence is 15 residues long. Trimming left V 0 bases short and J 2 bases short, with 11 bases between. Looked up from germline, CDR1 is SGHRS and CDR2 is YFSETQ. The DNA of the CDR3 is TGCGCCAGCAGCTTGGCCTCGGATGTAAACTATGGCTACACCTTC. This translates into CASSLASDVNYGYTF.

V and J are TRBV11-2 and TRBJ1-1; possibly TRBD1 for D (6 bases). Germline V lookup: CDR1 SGHAT, CDR2 FQNNGV. This CDR3 has 14 residues. The V gene lost 3 bases and the J gene lost 4 bases, with 12 bases spanning the gap. CDR3 sequence (DNA): TGTGCCAGCAGCTTGGGGGGGCCTGGCACTGAAGCTTTCTTT. Translation gives CASSLGGPGTEAFF.

The chain recombines TRBV6-5 with TRBJ2-2, with no clear D. CDR1 MNHEY and CDR2 SVGAGI come from the germline V gene. The CDR3 covers 15 residues. Trimming removed 2 bases from V and 1 base from J, with 8 bases in between. CDR3 sequence reads: CASSYDGLNTGELFF. CDR3 nucleotides: TGTGCCAGCAGTTACGACGGGCTGAACACCGGGGAGCTGTTTTTT.

The chain recombines TRBV12-5 with TRBJ1-6; 9 positions match TRBD1. There are 15 residues in the CDR3. The V and J ends lost 2 bases and 8 bases, in that order; junction bases with no gene match: 4. The germline gives CDR1 LGHNT, CDR2 FRNRAP. This CDR3 reads CASGLTGGVDSPLHF. In DNA form, the CDR3 reads TGTGCTAGTGGTTTGACAGGGGGCGTGGATTCACCCCTCCACTTT.